This record concerns one T cell receptor (beta chain) sequence. In germline, CDR1 is SNHLY, CDR2 FYNNEI. The CDR3 has 13 residues. The germline V and J ends were trimmed by 4 bases and 7 bases, with 11 bases remaining between them. This record belongs to a study of CD8 T cells in Susac syndrome. Sequencing of TCR beta covered CD8+ and CD4+ T cells obtained from blood. RNA amounts of about 0.45 to 1 ug underwent reverse transcription with random hexamers. MiXCR was run by TCRdb on the immunoSEQ multiplex PCR reads, yielding one entry per CDR3 protein. In the table there are under 200,000 distinct CDR3 sequences, about 96% of which are singletons.

Source material: CD4+ T cells from PBMCs. This sequence joins TRBV2 and TRBJ1-5; TRBD1 might be the D (6 bases). The clonotype was recovered from a human donor with Susac syndrome. The CDR3 reads CASSAAGDQPQHF. Written as DNA, the CDR3 is TGTGCCAGCAGTGCCGCAGGGGACCAGCCCCAGCATTTT.